This TCR beta chain was found in a study of monozygotic twins with inflammatory bowel disease. Findings of the study overall: Whether twins were concordant or discordant made no difference to repertoire similarity, possibly from limited power.

Points on this clonotype: Its matching antigen is unknown.

Germline V CDR1 and CDR2: SNHLY, FYNNEI. This CDR3 is 16 amino acids long. TCRdb reanalyzed the 5' RACE reads and collapses them to one entry per CDR3 protein, without DNA. In total, the table holds some 160,000 distinct CDR3 sequences. The V and J genes are TRBV2 and TRBJ2-1; as DNA is missing, the TRBD2 call by TCRdb cannot be tested. The receptor was derived from a human donor with ulcerative colitis or Crohn's disease, or a healthy co-twin of an affected twin (not recorded which). The sequenced material came from blood. CDR3 protein: CASSDPAGGPGNEQFF.